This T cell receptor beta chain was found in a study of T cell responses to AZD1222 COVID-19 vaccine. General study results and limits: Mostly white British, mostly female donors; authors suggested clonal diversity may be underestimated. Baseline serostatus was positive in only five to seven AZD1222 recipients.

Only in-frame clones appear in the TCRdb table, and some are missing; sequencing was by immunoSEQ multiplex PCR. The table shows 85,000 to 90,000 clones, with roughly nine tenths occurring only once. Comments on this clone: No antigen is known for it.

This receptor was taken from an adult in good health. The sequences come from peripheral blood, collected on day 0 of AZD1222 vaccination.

This CDR3 is CASSRRQGTSEQFF. The DNA of the CDR3 is TGTGCCAGCAGCCGTAGACAGGGGACCAGCGAGCAGTTCTTC. V gene TRBV3-1 (or the pseudogene TRBV3-2) combines with J gene TRBJ2-1; 8 nucleotides align to TRBD1. Germline V CDR1 and CDR2: LGHDT, YNNKEL (reference sequence). The CDR3 covers 14 residues. Trimming cost V 4 bases and J 10 bases; bases outside gene matches: 9.